The 14 T cell receptor beta chains reported below all come from one sample, sequenced in a study of human T cells and chemical hapten exposure. Time point meaning: patch test 1, 2 weeks after DPC sensitization. As for treatment: therapeutic diphenylcyclopropenone sensitization with weekly scalp DPC. TCRdb independently ran MiXCR on the RACE reads; one entry per CDR3 protein. This table has 80,000 or so distinct CDR3 sequences, around 10% appearing once. Sequenced here: whole blood, sampled in connection with sensitization to the hapten diphenylcyclopropenone (DPC). Receptor source: a woman aged 45-60 years with alopecia areata. Some clones in this sample may be carry-over from other donors' samples.

This chain links TRBV3-1 with TRBJ2-1; tentative D call: TRBD2 (7 bases). The CDR3 is 15 residues long. In germline, CDR1 is LGHDT, CDR2 YNNKEL (reference sequence). The V end was cut by 4 bases, the J end by 8 bases, with 18 bases between. The CDR3 region has the DNA TGTGCCAGCAGCCCCGAGGGGGAGGGAGAGGATGAGCAGTTCTTC. Protein sequence: CASSPEGEGEDEQFF.

This clonotype was counted ten times or more. V is TRBV28 and J is TRBJ1-2; no clear D gene. Trimming removed 8 bases at V and 7 bases at J, with 14 bases between. Germline V lookup: CDR1 MDHEN, CDR2 SYDVKM. This CDR3 contains 12 residues. CDR3 sequence (DNA): TGTGCCAGCCATCAGTCGGCTGGTGGCTACACCTTC. This gives the protein CASHQSAGGYTF.

This clonotype showed up just a few times. The chain recombines TRBV12-3 or TRBV12-4 with TRBJ2-1; possibly TRBD1 for D (7 bases). The CDR3 is 15 residues long. V was cut by 6 bases and J by 2 bases, with 14 bases left in between. CDR3 protein: CASSSRGAPYNEQFF. CDR3 DNA: TGTGCCAGCAGCTCCAGGGGGGCCCCCTACAATGAGCAGTTCTTC.

The sample holds a few counts of this clonotype. The chain couples TRBV30 to TRBJ1-1, with D unresolved. Per the germline V gene, CDR1 is GTSNPN and CDR2 is SVGIG (reference sequence). There are 13 residues in the CDR3. V lost 5 bases to trimming and J lost 8 bases, with 18 bases between them. CDR3 sequence (DNA): TGTGCCTGGCAAAGGACCCTTACCCTAGAAGCTTTCTTT. This sequence encodes CAWQRTLTLEAFF.

The chain couples TRBV7-3 to TRBJ1-1, with unresolved D. Trimming took off 4 bases at V and 1 base at J, with 7 bases between the two ends. The CDR3 has 13 amino acids. CDR1 is SGHTA and CDR2 is FQGTGA in the germline V gene. The CDR3 region is CASSSQENTEAFF. The CDR3 coding sequence is TGTGCCAGCAGCTCTCAAGAGAACACTGAAGCTTTCTTT.

This clonotype appeared a few times. The rearrangement uses TRBV25-1 and TRBJ1-2, with 9 bases identical to TRBD1. J gave up 1 base and V 1 base, and 4 bases lay outside the gene matches. Germline-derived CDR1 and CDR2 are MGHDK and SYGVNS. This CDR3 region has 16 residues. CDR3 sequence (DNA): TGTGCCAGCAGTGAATCGTGGACAGGGGTTAACTATGGCTACACCTTC. Translation gives CASSESWTGVNYGYTF.

In DNA, the CDR3 is TGTGCCAGCAGAGAACAGGGCTCCTACGAGCAGTACTTC. It is translated as CASREQGSYEQYF. The chain employs TRBV6-5 and TRBJ2-7, with a possible D match to TRBD1 (6 bases). CDR3 length equals 13 residues. Per germline, CDR1 MNHEY and CDR2 SVGAGI. Trimming took off 6 bases at V and 0 bases at J, with 9 bases between the two ends.

The genes are TRBV7-2 and TRBJ2-6, with unresolved D. Germline loops: CDR1 SGHTA, CDR2 FQGNSA. The CDR3 totals 19 residues. V shed 5 bases and J shed 1 base, with 21 bases lying between them. CDR3 residues: CASSQRPSPQRSGANVLTF. CDR3 nucleotides: TGTGCCAGCAGCCAACGGCCCTCTCCGCAAAGATCTGGGGCCAACGTCCTGACTTTC.

This clonotype was observed a handful of times. The chain carries TRBV6-5 and TRBJ2-7; 10 bases agree with TRBD2. The germline V gene has CDR1 MNHEY and CDR2 SVGAGI. The ends lost 2 bases at V and 4 bases at J; junction bases unmatched: 5. The CDR3 covers 15 residues. The CDR3 nucleotides are TGTGCCAGCAGTTACCCGGGACTAGCGAATTACGAGCAGTACTTC. Encoded protein: CASSYPGLANYEQYF.

A few counts support this clonotype. The gene calls are TRBV6-5 and TRBJ2-5, with D possibly being TRBD2 (6 bases). CDR3 size: 15 residues. Germline V CDR1 and CDR2: MNHEY, SVGAGI. Trimming removed 6 bases at V and 3 bases at J, with 17 bases between. In DNA form, the CDR3 reads TGTGCCAGCAGCCGGCCCGTGGCGGGGAAAGAGACCCAGTACTTC. Protein sequence: CASSRPVAGKETQYF.

The table lists this clonotype with a few counts. J is TRBJ2-7 and V is TRBV20-1; D might be TRBD1 (6 bases). This CDR3 is built from 23 residues. Germline V gives CDR1 DFQATT, CDR2 SNEGSKA (reference sequence). Trimming removed 2 bases from V and 0 bases from J, with 38 bases in between. The CDR3 sequence is CSARIRRDTKKVPSPADSYEQYF. The CDR3, as DNA: TGCAGTGCTAGAATAAGAAGGGACACCAAGAAGGTCCCTTCCCCAGCCGACTCCTACGAGCAGTACTTC.

This clonotype was observed many times. J is TRBJ2-3 and V is TRBV20-1, with 7 bases lining up with TRBD1. CDR1 is DFQATT and CDR2 is SNEGSKA in the germline V gene (reference sequence). J gave up 2 bases and V 3 bases, and 14 bases lay outside the gene matches. The CDR3 covers 17 residues. CDR3 sequence: CSASRSEQGFYTDTQYF. In DNA, the CDR3 is TGCAGTGCTAGCCGGTCCGAACAGGGGTTTTACACAGATACGCAGTATTTT.

This clonotype was observed at least ten times. The V and J genes are TRBV20-1 and TRBJ1-5, with 7 bases that match TRBD1. Germline CDR1 is DFQATT and CDR2 is SNEGSKA (reference sequence). The V and J ends lost 2 bases and 7 bases, in that order; junction bases with no gene match: 8. CDR3 length: 14 residues. Written as DNA, the CDR3 is TGCAGTGCTAGACCCGACAGGGTCGGGCAGCCCCAGCATTTT. Translating it yields CSARPDRVGQPQHF.

The chain combines TRBV18 with TRBJ2-4; D possibly corresponds to TRBD2 (6 bases). The CDR3 covers 17 residues. Germline CDR1 is KGHSH and CDR2 is LQKENI. V was trimmed by 4 bases and J by 1 base, leaving 17 bases between them. This CDR3 is CASSLAGRRLAKNIQYF. CDR3 DNA sequence: TGTGCCAGCTCACTCGCGGGACGGAGGCTTGCCAAAAACATTCAGTACTTC.